This passage covers 20 T cell receptor beta chains from one sample sequenced in a study of OX40 agonist ivuxolimab in advanced cancers. Only in-frame clones appear in the TCRdb table, and some are missing; sequencing was by immunoSEQ multiplex PCR. The sample holds fewer than 85,000 clones, around 90% seen once. Material: CD4+ or CD8+ T cells sorted from blood, obtained in a trial of the OX40 agonist ivuxolimab. These receptors were obtained from an adult with an advanced solid tumor such as melanoma, head and neck, liver or kidney cancer.

This clone came up once. The gene calls are TRBV7-9 and TRBJ2-7, with 9 bases lining up with TRBD1. The germline CDR1 and CDR2 sequences are SEHNR and FQNEAQ (reference sequence). The CDR3 sequence is 15 residues long. Germline trimming cut 5 bases from V and 4 bases from J; bases unmatched to any gene: 9. Here the CDR3 reads CASSATGGRGYEQYF. Written as DNA, the CDR3 is TGTGCCAGCAGCGCGACAGGGGGACGAGGGTACGAGCAGTACTTC.

This rearrangement joins TRBV7-9 to TRBJ2-1; the match to TRBD2 covers 9 bases. Per germline, CDR1 SEHNR and CDR2 FQNEAQ (reference sequence). V trimming: 5 bases; J trimming: 6 bases; junction bases outside the gene matches: 8. The CDR3 spans 15 residues. The CDR3 sequence: CASSRQREVLNEQFF. The CDR3 DNA is TGTGCCAGCAGCCGACAGCGGGAGGTCCTCAATGAGCAGTTCTTC.

The chain combines TRBV27 with TRBJ2-7; 13 nucleotides line up with TRBD2. This CDR3 contains 15 residues. Germline CDR1 MNHEY, CDR2 SMNVEV (reference sequence). Trimming at V came to 5 bases and at J to 3 bases, leaving 4 bases not matched to a gene. The CDR3 spells CASSQGLAGVYEQYF. The CDR3 DNA follows: TGTGCCAGCAGTCAAGGACTAGCGGGAGTCTACGAGCAGTACTTC.

The chain is built from TRBV7-9 and TRBJ1-2, with D perhaps matching TRBD1 (6 bases). The CDR3 runs to 15 residues. Germline values: CDR1 SEHNR, CDR2 FQNEAQ (reference sequence). The germline V and J ends were trimmed by 7 bases and 8 bases, with 23 bases remaining between them. The CDR3 reads CASKDTNRDNQGYTF. In nucleotides, the CDR3 is TGTGCCAGCAAAGATACGAACCGGGACAATCAGGGCTACACCTTC.

The chain couples TRBV4-1 to TRBJ2-3; the match to TRBD2 covers 10 bases. The CDR3 covers 17 residues. Unmatched junction bases numbered 6, after V lost 0 bases and J lost 3 bases. Germline CDR1 and CDR2: MGHRA and YSYEKL. The CDR3 nucleotides are TGCGCCAGCAGCCAAGATCCCGCTAGCGGGGGTACAGATACGCAGTATTTT. It yields the protein CASSQDPASGGTDTQYF.

CDR3 DNA: TGTGCCAGCAAAGAATTCAATGAGCAGTTCTTC. Encoded protein: CASKEFNEQFF. The gene calls are TRBV6-1 and TRBJ2-1; D remains ambiguous. The CDR3 is made up of 11 amino acids. Germline V lookup: CDR1 MNHNS, CDR2 SASEGT. V dropped 7 bases and J dropped 6 bases, with 7 bases sitting between them.

This rearrangement joins TRBV10-3 to TRBJ2-7, with 7 bases identical to TRBD1. V lost 4 bases and J lost 0; bases outside the gene matches: 6. The CDR3 runs 15 residues. From germline, CDR1 is ENHRY and CDR2 SYGVKD. As DNA, the CDR3 is TGTGCCATCAGTGCGACGGACAGGATCTCCTACGAGCAGTACTTC. As protein: CAISATDRISYEQYF.

V usage is TRBV11-2 and J usage is TRBJ2-2, with 12 positions matching TRBD2. Germline assignment: CDR1 SGHAT and CDR2 FQNNGV. J gave up 4 bases and V 5 bases, and 8 bases lay outside the gene matches. There are 17 residues in the CDR3. This CDR3 is CASSGRTSGIGTGELFF. CDR3 bases: TGTGCCAGCAGCGGCAGGACTAGCGGGATTGGCACCGGGGAGCTGTTTTTT.

J is TRBJ1-1 and V is TRBV4-1; 7 nucleotides agree with TRBD1. This CDR3 has 13 residues. Germline V gives CDR1 MGHRA, CDR2 YSYEKL. The V gene end was trimmed by 6 bases and the J gene end by 2 bases; junction bases not matched to a gene: 3. CDR3 in DNA: TGCGCCAGCAGACAGGGGTTAAACACTGAAGCTTTCTTT. Its protein product is CASRQGLNTEAFF.

The CDR3 protein is CAPGQGADTQYF. CDR3 sequence (DNA): TGTGCCCCGGGACAGGGGGCAGATACGCAGTATTTT. The chain carries TRBV2 and TRBJ2-3, with 11 bases aligning to TRBD1. Germline values: CDR1 SNHLY, CDR2 FYNNEI. CDR3 length: 12 residues. The ends lost 11 bases at V and 4 bases at J; junction bases unmatched: 2. Based on the CDR3 plus reference TRBV2 and TRBJ2-3, the full variable domain is EPEVTQTPSHQVTQMGQEVILRCVPISNHLYFYWYRQILGQKVEFLVSFYNNEISEKSEIFDDQFSVERPDGSNFTLKIRSTKLEDSAMYFCAPGQGADTQYFGPGTRLTVL.

This chain links TRBV11-2 with TRBJ2-1, with D perhaps matching TRBD2 (7 bases). The V gene lost 5 bases and the J gene lost 1 base, with 21 bases spanning the gap. The length of the CDR3 is 18 residues. Germline assignment: CDR1 SGHAT and CDR2 FQNNGV. The chain's CDR3 is CASSRTRGRGRSYNEQFF. In DNA form, the CDR3 reads TGTGCCAGCAGCCGGACTAGGGGGAGGGGGAGGTCCTACAATGAGCAGTTCTTC.

The DNA for the CDR3 is TGTGCCAGCAGCCCGGGGCCGGGACAGATCTACGAGCAGTACTTC. Amino acid sequence: CASSPGPGQIYEQYF. V is TRBV5-6 and J is TRBJ2-7; TRBD1 agrees at 7 bases. This CDR3 is built from 15 residues. Germline V CDR1 and CDR2: SGHDT, YYEEEE. The J segment lost 3 bases and the V segment lost 4 bases, leaving 10 bases of the junction unmatched.

V gene TRBV6-1 combines with J gene TRBJ2-7; the match to TRBD1 covers 12 bases. Unmatched junction bases numbered 10, after V lost 7 bases and J lost 6 bases. The germline V gene has CDR1 MNHNS and CDR2 SASEGT. The CDR3 is 15 amino acids. The CDR3 bases are TGTGCCAGCAAGACTTGGGACAGGGGGCCGGGCGAGCAGTACTTC. Encoded protein: CASKTWDRGPGEQYF.

The V and J genes are TRBV5-1 and TRBJ2-7; D is ambiguous. Per germline, CDR1 SGHRS and CDR2 YFSETQ. This CDR3 region has 14 residues. V shed 0 bases and J shed 2 bases, with 9 bases lying between them. This CDR3 is CASSLATPTYEQYF. The CDR3 DNA is TGCGCCAGCAGCTTGGCCACTCCCACCTACGAGCAGTACTTC.

V gene TRBV11-2 combines with J gene TRBJ2-2, with 11 bases matching TRBD1. Germline-derived CDR1 and CDR2 are SGHAT and FQNNGV. This CDR3 is 14 amino acids long. Unmatched junction bases numbered 4, after V lost 4 bases and J lost 9 bases. The CDR3 loop reads CASSYGQGAWELFF. The CDR3 DNA follows: TGTGCCAGCAGCTACGGACAGGGGGCATGGGAGCTGTTTTTT.

This chain links TRBV30 with TRBJ2-1; a weak D match, TRBD2 (5 bases). The CDR3 extends over 17 amino acids. Trimming stripped 0 bases from V and 2 bases from J, with 17 bases between. In germline, CDR1 is GTSNPN, CDR2 SVGIG (reference sequence). The DNA for the CDR3 is TGTGCCTGGAGTGTACACGACTCACTCGGGGCCTACAATGAGCAGTTCTTC. Its protein is CAWSVHDSLGAYNEQFF.

This rearrangement joins TRBV6-6 to TRBJ2-7, with D hard to call. The length of the CDR3 is 14 residues. V was cut by 1 base and J by 5 bases, with 12 bases left in between. Germline V lookup: CDR1 MNHNY, CDR2 SVGAGI (reference sequence). CDR3: CASSYYSGADEQYF. CDR3 sequence (DNA): TGTGCCAGCAGTTACTATTCCGGAGCCGACGAGCAGTACTTC.

V and J are TRBV6-5 and TRBJ1-4, with D perhaps TRBD1 (5 bases). Deletions cut 2 bases from V and 4 bases from J, with 11 bases between. This CDR3 contains 15 residues. The germline V gene encodes CDR1 MNHEY and CDR2 SVGAGI. Written as DNA, the CDR3 is TGTGCCAGCAGTTACGCTCGGGGGATTAATGAAAAACTGTTTTTT. Translation gives CASSYARGINEKLFF.

V usage is TRBV14 and J usage is TRBJ1-1; D ambiguous. The CDR3 spans 15 residues. CDR1 and CDR2 (germline): SGHDN, FVKESK. Deletions cut 4 bases from V and 4 bases from J, with 16 bases between. Here the CDR3 reads CASSPLGPLVTEAFF. CDR3 nucleotides: TGTGCCAGCAGCCCCCTAGGGCCCTTGGTCACTGAAGCTTTCTTT.

The V and J genes are TRBV28 and TRBJ2-1; 9 bases match TRBD2. V shed 5 bases and J 6 bases; nucleotides not matched to a gene: 8. Germline CDR1 reads MDHEN; CDR2 reads SYDVKM. The CDR3 covers 15 residues. In DNA, the CDR3 is TGTGCCAGCAGTCTCGGGACTAGCTGGGTCAATGAGCAGTTCTTC. Its protein product is CASSLGTSWVNEQFF.